The 3 T cell receptor beta chains below come from one sample, sequenced in a study of T cells in tumors after PD-1 blockade. The protocol was immunoSEQ multiplex PCR, while the TCRdb copy is restricted to in-frame clones and leaves out a portion. Of about 33,000 clones listed, 78% are singletons. The input for sequencing was PBMCs, taken before anti-PD-1 treatment. These receptors originate from a human donor with basal cell carcinoma.

This clone occurred once. This chain links TRBV7-2 with TRBJ2-3, with unresolved D. Germline V gene sequence: CDR1 SGHTA, CDR2 FQGNSA. The CDR3 contains 14 residues. V was shortened by 1 base and J by 1 base, with 6 bases between the two germline ends. The CDR3 region has the DNA TGTGCCAGCAGCTTAGTATCGGGCACAGATACGCAGTATTTT. Translated: CASSLVSGTDTQYF.

This chain joins TRBV29-1 and TRBJ2-1; a weak D match, TRBD1 (6 bases). The length of the CDR3 is 15 residues. Per the germline V gene, CDR1 is SQVTM and CDR2 is ANQGSEA. V gave up 4 bases and J gave up 3 bases, with 16 bases separating them. The CDR3, as DNA: TGCAGCGTTGGAATAGGGACAAGACTCTACAATGAGCAGTTCTTC. Its translation is CSVGIGTRLYNEQFF.

This clone came up once. The gene calls are TRBV5-6 and TRBJ2-7, with D perhaps matching TRBD1 or TRBD2 (6 bases each). The CDR3 length is 14 residues. The V gene lost 4 bases and the J gene lost 3 bases, with 14 bases spanning the gap. Germline CDR1 SGHDT, CDR2 YYEEEE. CDR3 nucleotide sequence: TGTGCCAGCAGCCTTAGGGGGGCCCTCTACGAGCAGTACTTC. Translated: CASSLRGALYEQYF. Together with reference TRBV5-6 and TRBJ2-7, the CDR3 gives the full variable domain: DAGVTQSPTHLIKTRGQQVTLRCSPKSGHDTVSWYQQALGQGPQFIFQYYEEEERQRGNFPDRFSGHQFPNYSSELNVNALLLGDSALYLCASSLRGALYEQYFGPGTRLTVT.